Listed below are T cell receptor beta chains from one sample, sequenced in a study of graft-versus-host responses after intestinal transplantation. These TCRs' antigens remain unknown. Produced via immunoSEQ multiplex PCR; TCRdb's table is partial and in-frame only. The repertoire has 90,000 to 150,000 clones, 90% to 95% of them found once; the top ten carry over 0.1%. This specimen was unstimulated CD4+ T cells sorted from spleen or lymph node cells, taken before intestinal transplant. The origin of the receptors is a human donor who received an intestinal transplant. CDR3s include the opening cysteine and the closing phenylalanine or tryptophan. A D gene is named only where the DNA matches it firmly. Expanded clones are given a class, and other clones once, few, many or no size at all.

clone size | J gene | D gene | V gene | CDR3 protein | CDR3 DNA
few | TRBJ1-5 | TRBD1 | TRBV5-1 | CASSSTGVGNQPQHF | TGCGCCAGCAGCTCGACAGGGGTTGGCAATCAGCCCCAGCATTTT
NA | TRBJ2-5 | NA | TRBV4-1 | CASSLHPLVVNSGETQYF | TGCGCCAGCAGCCTCCATCCTCTCGTGGTGAACAGCGGAGAGACCCAGTACTTC
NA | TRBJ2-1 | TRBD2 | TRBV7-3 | CASSPSGTSNEQFF | TGTGCCAGCAGCCCCTCTGGGACTAGCAATGAGCAGTTCTTC
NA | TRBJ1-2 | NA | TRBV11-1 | CASSPEHQGYTF | TGTGCCAGCAGCCCGGAACATCAGGGCTACACCTTC
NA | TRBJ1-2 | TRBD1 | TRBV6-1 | CASTPTGGPYGYTF | TGTGCCAGCACCCCTACAGGGGGTCCCTATGGCTACACCTTC
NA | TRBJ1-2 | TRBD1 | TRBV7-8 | CASSLATGALLGYTF | TGTGCCAGCAGCTTAGCAACAGGGGCACTCCTCGGCTACACCTTC
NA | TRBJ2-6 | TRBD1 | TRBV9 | CASSQVKGAAGANVLTF | TGTGCCAGCAGCCAGGTTAAGGGGGCAGCTGGGGCCAACGTCCTGACTTTC
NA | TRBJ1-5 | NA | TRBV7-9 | CASSLEGGSNQPQHF | TGTGCCAGCAGCTTAGAGGGCGGAAGCAATCAGCCCCAGCATTTT
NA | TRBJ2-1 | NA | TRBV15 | CATSGITGRTLPFGVF | TGTGCCACCAGCGGAATCACTGGGCGAACCCTCCCATTCGGGGTCTTC
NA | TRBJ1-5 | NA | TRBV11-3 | CASSLALRRANQPQHF | TGTGCCAGCAGCCTAGCGCTGAGAAGGGCCAATCAGCCCCAGCATTTT
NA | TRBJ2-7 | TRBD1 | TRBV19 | CASSRGLYEQYF | TGTGCCAGTTCCAGGGGGCTCTACGAGCAGTACTTC
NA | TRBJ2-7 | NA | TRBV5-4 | CASSRVTEDYEQYF | TGTGCCAGCAGCAGGGTAACAGAAGACTACGAGCAGTACTTC
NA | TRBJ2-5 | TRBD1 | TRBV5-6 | CASSLRGQGARETQYF | TGTGCCAGCAGCTTGCGCGGACAGGGGGCGCGCGAGACCCAGTACTTC
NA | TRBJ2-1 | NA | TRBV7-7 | CASSSGTDYNEQFF | TGTGCTAGCAGCTCCGGGACTGACTACAATGAGCAGTTCTTC
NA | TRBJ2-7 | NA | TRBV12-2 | CASRLEQGDPSYEQYF | TGTGCAAGTCGCTTAGAACAAGGAGACCCCTCCTACGAGCAGTACTTC
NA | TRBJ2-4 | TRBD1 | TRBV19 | CASSIKGDRNIQYF | TGTGCCAGTAGTATAAAGGGGGACAGGAACATTCAGTACTTC
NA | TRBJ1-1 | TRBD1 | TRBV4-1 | CASSLGTGFEAFF | TGCGCCAGCAGCCTAGGGACAGGGTTTGAAGCTTTCTTT
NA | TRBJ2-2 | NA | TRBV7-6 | CASSRGGELFF | TGTGCCAGCAGTCGGGGCGGGGAGCTGTTTTTT
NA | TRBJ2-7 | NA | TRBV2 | CASSLSERKGGYEQYF | TGTGCCAGCAGTCTATCTGAGCGGAAGGGGGGTTACGAGCAGTACTTC
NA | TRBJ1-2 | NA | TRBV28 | CASSPFVGPEYGYTF | TGTGCCAGCTCCCCCTTCGTCGGGCCGGAGTATGGCTACACCTTC
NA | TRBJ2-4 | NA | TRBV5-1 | CASSLGQAGKNIQYF | TGCGCCAGCAGCTTGGGACAGGCTGGGAAAAACATTCAGTACTTC
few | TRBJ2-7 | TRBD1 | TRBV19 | CASSRAPGGYEQYF | TGTGCCAGTAGTAGGGCTCCAGGGGGCTACGAGCAGTACTTC
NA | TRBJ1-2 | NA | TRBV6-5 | CASSHEGYYGYTF | TGTGCCAGCAGCCACGAGGGATACTATGGCTACACCTTC